This T cell receptor beta chain was identified during a study of blood T cell repertoires in COVID-19. Study summary: COVID-19 samples, acute and convalescent, were from the United States, Italy and Spain. The analysed material was cDNA or gDNA that came from T cells, B-cell-depleted T cells, or PBMCs.

Germline V gives CDR1 KGHDR, CDR2 SFDVKD. Trimming took off 3 bases at V and 0 bases at J, with 8 bases between the two ends. This CDR3 spans 14 amino acids. Patients in Seattle were enrolled during active infection, then followed longitudinally. Generated by immunoSEQ multiplex PCR, the TCRdb table keeps only in-frame clones and is missing some. The repertoire holds roughly 52,000 clones, with 70% to 85% as singletons. Input material: peripheral blood. The source of this sequence is a man older than 75 with COVID-19, enrolled during active disease. The chain employs TRBV24-1 and TRBJ2-7; D gene ambiguous. CDR3 residues: CATSDAASSYEQYF. In DNA, the CDR3 is TGTGCCACCAGTGATGCGGCGAGCTCCTACGAGCAGTACTTC.